This TCR beta chain was sequenced in a study of CD8+CD57+ T cells in acquired aplastic anemia. Background on the study: Each DNA sample taken from sorted CD4+ and CD8+ cells came to approximately 3 ug on average.

Study-wide results and limits: Significant differences in CD8+ Simpson's diversity were not observed between patients and controls. Both patients and controls carried the same twenty-nine CD8+ CDR3 sequences.

Germline CDR1 is ENHRY and CDR2 is SYGVKD. With 7 bases clipped from V and 5 bases from J, the junction kept 4 bases outside the gene matches. The CDR3 sequence is 13 residues long. TCR beta VDJ and CDR3 profiles were obtained from a genomic DNA template. TCRdb re-analysed the reads in MiXCR, keeping a single row per CDR3 protein. The table shows 250,000 to 300,000 distinct CDR3 sequences, with approximately 56% occurring only once. To note about this clonotype: Its antigen is currently unknown.

The chain employs TRBV10-3 and TRBJ2-7; 11 bases are shared with TRBD1. Material for sequencing was sorted CD4+, CD8+, or CD8+CD57+ T cells (not recorded which) from PBMCs. This TCR was recovered from a human donor with severe aplastic anemia or a healthy control (not recorded which). Written as DNA, the CDR3 is TGTGCCATCAAGCGGACAGGGGGCGACGAGCAGTACTTC. This translates into CAIKRTGGDEQYF.